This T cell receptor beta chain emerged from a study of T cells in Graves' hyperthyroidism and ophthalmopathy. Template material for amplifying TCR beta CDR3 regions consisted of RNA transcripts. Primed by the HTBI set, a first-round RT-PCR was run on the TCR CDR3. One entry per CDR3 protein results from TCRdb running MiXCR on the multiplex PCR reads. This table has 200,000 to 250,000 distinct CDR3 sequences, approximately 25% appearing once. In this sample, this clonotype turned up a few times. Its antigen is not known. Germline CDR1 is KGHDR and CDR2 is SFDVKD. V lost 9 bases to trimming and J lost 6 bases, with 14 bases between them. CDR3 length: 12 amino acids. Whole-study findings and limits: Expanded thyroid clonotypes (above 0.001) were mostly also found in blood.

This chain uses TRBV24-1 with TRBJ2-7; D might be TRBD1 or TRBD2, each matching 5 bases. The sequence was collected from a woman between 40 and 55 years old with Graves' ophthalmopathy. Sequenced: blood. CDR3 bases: TGTGCCACCTCACTCGACGGGGCCGAGCAGTACTTC. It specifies CATSLDGAEQYF.